The table lists the clone carrying this T cell receptor (beta chain) with many counts. The antigen remains unidentified. A much larger clone lies one base from this, so it may be a read error. This entry belongs to a study of breast tumors, draining lymph nodes, adjacent tissues. Study outcomes and limitations: The lymph node origin of tumor T cells was framed as consistent with a hypothesis, not demonstrated. Tumors had less TCR diversity than lymph nodes, more than nontumor tissue. Tumor and nontumor repertoires were significantly more similar in luminal-like than in basal-like breast cancer.

V was shortened by 3 bases and J by 9 bases, with 18 bases between the two germline ends. This CDR3 spans 15 amino acids. Germline CDR1 DFQATT, CDR2 SNEGSKA (reference sequence). Breast cancer patients provided tissue from their axillary draining lymph nodes. TCRdb analysed the multiplex PCR reads with MiXCR anew, one entry per CDR3 protein. This repertoire shows about 180,000 distinct CDR3 sequences, approximately 30% found once; its top ten account for over 3.5%. The V call is TRBV20-1, the J call TRBJ1-6; tentatively, D is TRBD1 (6 bases). The sequenced material came from axillary lymph node tissue. The sequence derives from a female donor with breast cancer. Some clones in this sample may be carry-over from other donors' samples. The CDR3 region is CSASEQGWAPSPLHF. DNA for the CDR3: TGCAGTGCTAGTGAACAGGGATGGGCCCCTTCACCCCTCCACTTT.